Detailed here is one TCR beta chain. Antigen unknown. Clones were read by immunoSEQ multiplex PCR, and TCRdb kept only the in-frame ones, dropping some. The sample records about 980,000 clones, approximately 76% being singletons. The sample is drawn from a study of shared clonotypes between healthy human individuals. Across the whole study: The study enrolled two women and a few men aged 18 to 49. Study-wide results and limits: Memory subsets generally showed lower estimated richness than naive subsets. Investigators expected sequencing depth to affect clonotype sharing among donors.

The healthy adult donors were HIV-negative and reported no recent acute infections or vaccinations. Looked up from germline, CDR1 is SGHAT and CDR2 is FQNNGV. The CDR3 is made up of 18 amino acids. The V and J ends lost 5 bases and 0 bases respectively, with 19 bases between them. The specimen sequenced was memory CD4+ T cells sorted from blood. The subset denotes: CD45RA-negative fraction. This receptor was obtained from a man between 18 and 35 years old in good health. The chain is built from TRBV11-2 and TRBJ2-2, with D unresolved. CDR3 nucleotides: TGTGCCAGCAGCCCATATCCCCCCAACTACGCGAACACCGGGGAGCTGTTTTTT. Translating it yields CASSPYPPNYANTGELFF.